Listed below are T cell receptor beta chains from one sample, sequenced in a study of blood T cell repertoires in COVID-19. Generated by immunoSEQ multiplex PCR, the TCRdb table keeps only in-frame clones and is missing some. The table shows 300,000 to 450,000 clones, with roughly 87% occurring only once. Material for sequencing was peripheral blood. The receptor source for this set is a woman between 55 and 75 years old with COVID-19, enrolled during active disease. The CDR3 runs from the conserved cysteine through the conserved F or W. The D gene is left open where the match is weak. Clone size is not always given. Where it is, it says once, few, many or a class for expanded clones.

>NA|NA|TRBJ1-4|16|TRBV5-1
TGCGCCAGCAGCTTGGGGGTTGACAGTCGTGGTGAAAAACTGTTTTTT
CASSLGVDSRGEKLFF
>NA|NA|TRBJ2-7|16|TRBV9
TGTGCCAGCAGCACCGCGGAGGGGGCGAAGGTTCGCGAGCAGTACTTC
CASSTAEGAKVREQYF
>NA|NA|TRBJ1-1|13|TRBV18
TGTGCCAGCTCATTCAGTGAGAACACTGAAGCTTTCTTT
CASSFSENTEAFF
>TRBD1|once|TRBJ1-6|16|TRBV6-5
TGTGCCAGCAGTTACAGCGGGACAGGGGGTAATTCACCCCTCCACTTT
CASSYSGTGGNSPLHF
>TRBD1|NA|TRBJ1-2|18|TRBV27
TGTGCCAGCAGTCACGTGCGGACAGGGCAGAATACTAACTATGGCTACACCTTC
CASSHVRTGQNTNYGYTF
>NA|NA|TRBJ2-1|15|TRBV21-1
TGTGCCAGCAGCAAACGGGCGGGGGCCAACAATGAGCAGTTCTTC
CASSKRAGANNEQFF
>TRBD2|NA|TRBJ2-7|17|TRBV5-1
TGCGCCAGCAGCAGCGCGACTAGCGGGGGGACTCCGTACGAGCAGTACTTC
CASSSATSGGTPYEQYF
>TRBD1|NA|TRBJ2-7|13|TRBV27
TGTGCCAGCCGGGGACAGGGTCTTTGGGAGCAGTACTTC
CASRGQGLWEQYF
>NA|once|TRBJ1-4|19|TRBV10-3
TGTGCCATCAGTGAGTCGATTGGGGGGGCGACGACAACTAATGAAAAACTGTTTTTT
CAISESIGGATTTNEKLFF
>NA|NA|TRBJ1-1|13|TRBV7-9
TGTGCCAGCAGCCCGACGGAGAGCCCGCCGGCTTTCTTT
CASSPTESPPAFF
>TRBD1|NA|TRBJ2-7|13|TRBV19
TGTGCCAGTAGCCGACAGGGACCCTACGAGCAGTACTTC
CASSRQGPYEQYF
>NA|NA|TRBJ1-2|15|TRBV4-2
TGTGCCAGCAGCCAAGACCCCGGCCTAGGCTATGGCTACACCTTC
CASSQDPGLGYGYTF
>NA|NA|TRBJ1-4|15|TRBV16
TGTGCCAGCAGCCCCAGCGGGACGCTTAATGAAAAACTGTTTTTT
CASSPSGTLNEKLFF
>TRBD1|NA|TRBJ1-5|16|TRBV2
TGTGCCAGCAGTACAACAGGGGGTGAGAGCAATCAGCCCCAGCATTTT
CASSTTGGESNQPQHF
>NA|NA|TRBJ1-1|14|TRBV6-5
TGTGCCAGCAGCGTATATACCGATCCCATCGGAGCTTTCTTT
CASSVYTDPIGAFF
>NA|NA|TRBJ1-1|14|TRBV5-1
TGCGCCAGCAGCTTGGCAGTGGGGGGCACTGAAGCTTTCTTT
CASSLAVGGTEAFF
>TRBD1|NA|TRBJ1-5|15|TRBV6-1
TGTGCCAGCAGTGAACCGGGACAGGGAGGACAGCCCCAGCATTTT
CASSEPGQGGQPQHF
>NA|NA|TRBJ1-6|14|TRBV7-2
TGTGCCAGCAGCGTATCCGGACTTAATTCACCCCTCCACTTT
CASSVSGLNSPLHF
>TRBD1|NA|TRBJ1-4|13|TRBV6-5
TGTGCCAGCGCGGACAGGGGGAAGGAAAAACTGTTTTTT
CASADRGKEKLFF
>NA|NA|TRBJ2-2|17|TRBV29-1
TGCAGCGTTGTGTTCCCGGGGTCGGCCAATCCCACCGGGGAGCTGTTTTTT
CSVVFPGSANPTGELFF
>NA|NA|TRBJ1-1|12|TRBV7-9
TGTGCCAGCAGCTTAAGCGTGACTGAAGCTTTCTTT
CASSLSVTEAFF
>NA|NA|TRBJ2-6|15|TRBV6-5
TGTGCCAGCAGGCCCGGGGGTTCTGGGGCCAACGTCCTGACTTTC
CASRPGGSGANVLTF
>TRBD1|NA|TRBJ1-4|16|TRBV9
TGTGCCAGCAGCGCAAACCAGGGGGCAACTAATGAAAAACTGTTTTTT
CASSANQGATNEKLFF
>NA|NA|TRBJ2-5|14|TRBV6-5
TGTGCCAGCAACCAGATGGGCGGGGAGGAGACCCAGTACTTC
CASNQMGGEETQYF
>TRBD2|NA|TRBJ2-1|19|TRBV14
TGTGCCAGCAGCCAAGTGGGGCTAGCGGGGACCCTGACCTACAATGAGCAGTTCTTC
CASSQVGLAGTLTYNEQFF
>NA|NA|TRBJ2-5|15|TRBV7-9
TGTGCCAGCAGCTTAATAGTTGGAAGGGGAGAGACCCAGTACTTC
CASSLIVGRGETQYF
>NA|NA|TRBJ2-7|15|TRBV6-5
TGTGCCAGCAGACCAGACAGGACGAACTCCTACGAGCAGTACTTC
CASRPDRTNSYEQYF
>NA|NA|TRBJ1-5|14|TRBV5-1
TGCGCCAGCAGCTTTAGGGGTAGCAATCAGCCCCAGCATTTT
CASSFRGSNQPQHF
>NA|NA|TRBJ2-1|14|TRBV7-6
TGTGCCAGCAGCTCGAGCTATCCAAACAATGAGCAGTTCTTC
CASSSSYPNNEQFF
>NA|NA|TRBJ1-3|15|TRBV28
TGTGCCAGCAGTTTTTGGGAGAGCTCTGGAAACACCATATATTTT
CASSFWESSGNTIYF
>NA|once|TRBJ1-1|13|TRBV9
TGTGCCAGCAGCGTAGGGCAGGGGACTGAAGCTTTCTTT
CASSVGQGTEAFF
>NA|NA|TRBJ1-3|13|TRBV3-1/TRBV3-2
TGTGCCAGCAGACGGACAGCCTCAGACACCATATATTTT
CASRRTASDTIYF
>TRBD2|once|TRBJ2-1|14|TRBV5-4
TGTGCCAGCAGCTTCAAGCGGGGGCTCAATGAGCAGTTCTTC
CASSFKRGLNEQFF
>NA|NA|TRBJ1-2|15|TRBV6-5
TGTGCCAGCAGTACCCTCAGCGGAACTAACTATGGCTACACCTTC
CASSTLSGTNYGYTF
>TRBD1|NA|TRBJ1-4|15|TRBV11-2
TGTGCCAGCAGTCGAACGGGACAGTTAAATGAAAAACTGTTTTTT
CASSRTGQLNEKLFF
>TRBD1|NA|TRBJ2-4|16|TRBV18
TGTGCCAGCTCAACAACAGGGGGCGTTTCCAAAAACATTCAGTACTTC
CASSTTGGVSKNIQYF
>NA|NA|TRBJ1-5|13|TRBV19
TGTGCCAGTAGTTTCCAAAGCAATCAGCCCCAGCATTTT
CASSFQSNQPQHF
>NA|NA|TRBJ2-7|13|TRBV12-3/TRBV12-4
TGTGCCAGCAGGCAAACGGGAGCAGGGGAGCAGTACTTC
CASRQTGAGEQYF
>NA|few|TRBJ1-2|13|TRBV30
TGTGCCTGGAGTGTACAGGGTCGGCATGGCTACACCTTC
CAWSVQGRHGYTF
>NA|NA|TRBJ1-1|15|TRBV19
TGTGCCAGTAGTAGGCCAGGATCCATGAACACTGAAGCTTTCTTT
CASSRPGSMNTEAFF
>TRBD1|NA|TRBJ2-3|16|TRBV6-1
TGTGCCAGCAGTGAAGGGGGTAGCAGGGGGACAGATACGCAGTATTTT
CASSEGGSRGTDTQYF
>TRBD2|NA|TRBJ2-2|17|TRBV15
TGTGCCACCAGCGAGGGACTAGCGGGGGCAGTCACCGGGGAGCTGTTTTTT
CATSEGLAGAVTGELFF
>TRBD1|NA|TRBJ2-3|16|TRBV5-1
TGCGCCAGCAGCTTTTGGTCAGGGGGATCCACAGATACGCAGTATTTT
CASSFWSGGSTDTQYF
>TRBD1|NA|TRBJ2-7|17|TRBV5-4
TGTGCCAGCAGCTCGGTCCCGAATGGACAGGGAGGTACCGAGCAGTACTTC
CASSSVPNGQGGTEQYF
>TRBD2|NA|TRBJ2-3|15|TRBV3-1/TRBV3-2
TGTGCCAGCAGCCAAGGGGGAGGGATCACAGATACGCAGTATTTT
CASSQGGGITDTQYF
>NA|NA|TRBJ2-7|13|TRBV30
TGTGCCTGGAAGGGCGAGGGTACCTACGAGCAGTACTTC
CAWKGEGTYEQYF
>NA|NA|TRBJ2-7|13|TRBV2
TGTGCCAGCAGTGAATCGGTCGCCTGGGAGCAGTACTTC
CASSESVAWEQYF
>NA|NA|TRBJ2-7|14|TRBV7-2
TGTGCCAGCAGCTTCGGACACGTCTCCTACGAGCAGTACTTC
CASSFGHVSYEQYF
>TRBD1|NA|TRBJ2-5|15|TRBV7-9
TGTGCCAGCAGCTTTGGGACAGGGGGCCAAGAGACCCAGTACTTC
CASSFGTGGQETQYF
>TRBD1|NA|TRBJ2-1|15|TRBV6-6
TGTGCCAGCAGTTACTCGGGGACAGCATACAATGAGCAGTTCTTC
CASSYSGTAYNEQFF
>TRBD2|NA|TRBJ2-7|16|TRBV4-1
TGCGCCAGCAGCCAAATACGACTAGCGGGGATTTACGAGCAGTACTTC
CASSQIRLAGIYEQYF
>TRBD1|NA|TRBJ1-5|13|TRBV7-2
TGTGCCAGCAGCCCGGACAGGGACCAGCCCCAGCATTTT
CASSPDRDQPQHF